Included here is one TCR beta chain sequence, with context. These data belong to a study of T cell changes during pregnancy in multiple sclerosis. Trimming took 3 bases from V and 6 from J; bases not matched to a gene: 9. The CDR3 has 14 amino acids. Germline values: CDR1 SQVTM, CDR2 ANQGSEA. Produced via immunoSEQ multiplex PCR; TCRdb's table is partial and in-frame only. The sample includes some 75,000 clones, about 95% seen only once; the top ten take under 1.2%. This sequence was found in a female donor with multiple sclerosis, enrolled in a pregnancy study. This chain links TRBV29-1 with TRBJ1-1, with 8 bases that match TRBD1. Material: peripheral blood, obtained in the second trimester of pregnancy. The CDR3 loop reads CSVDSPGQDSEAFF. CDR3 sequence (DNA): TGCAGCGTTGATTCCCCGGGACAGGATTCTGAAGCTTTCTTT.